A single sample gave rise to the 27 T cell receptor beta chains below, sequenced in a study of response to subunit inactivated influenza vaccine. TCRdb re-analysed the RT-PCR reads in MiXCR, keeping a single row per CDR3 protein. Found here are 530,000 or so distinct CDR3 sequences, 25% of them singletons; the top ten hold approximately 2%. This specimen was CD4+ T cells sorted from PBMCs, taken more than 4 days after vaccination. The receptor source for this set is a man aged 45-65 years who received an inactivated influenza vaccine.

This clonotype came up a few times. The V gene is TRBV28, the J gene TRBJ2-5; D is possibly TRBD2 (6 bases). V shed 6 bases and J shed 4 bases, with 21 bases lying between them. The CDR3 extends over 16 amino acids. CDR1 and CDR2 (germline): MDHEN, SYDVKM. CDR3 residues: CASSSVEGLGGETQYF. The CDR3 DNA reads as TGTGCCAGCAGCTCAGTGGAGGGGCTGGGGGGAGAGACCCAGTACTTC.

This clonotype was detected only a few times. The rearrangement uses TRBV7-6 and TRBJ2-7; TRBD1 matches at 12 bases. J was trimmed by 4 bases and V by 8 bases; bases with no gene match: 3. The CDR3 totals 13 residues. Germline V gene sequence: CDR1 SGHVS, CDR2 FNYEAQ. The CDR3 DNA reads TGTGCCAGCGGGGACAGGGGGCGGTACGAGCAGTACTTC. This sequence encodes CASGDRGRYEQYF.

V gene TRBV5-1 combines with J gene TRBJ1-1; D remains ambiguous. The CDR3 length is 15 residues. Germline V gene lookup returns CDR1 SGHRS and CDR2 YFSETQ. V lost 3 bases to trimming and J lost 3 bases, with 15 bases between them. CDR3 nucleotides: TGCGCCAGCAGCTCCGGAGTACTTGGGGACACTGAAGCTTTCTTT. This gives the protein CASSSGVLGDTEAFF.

The chain carries TRBV21-1 and TRBJ1-5; the table names TRBD1, a call not compared with the DNA. TRBV21-1 has pseudogene status. The CDR3 is 13 residues long. The CDR3 DNA reads TGTGCCAGTGGACAGGGGCTCAATCAGCCCCAGCATTTT. Amino acid sequence: CASGQGLNQPQHF.

The CDR3 is CASRGDSKETQYF. CDR3 in DNA: TGCGCCAGCAGGGGGGACAGCAAAGAGACCCAGTACTTC. The chain has TRBV5-1 and TRBJ2-5; 7 bases match TRBD1. J gave up 3 bases and V 5 bases, and 4 bases lay outside the gene matches. CDR3 length equals 13 residues. Germline CDR1 is SGHRS and CDR2 is YFSETQ.

The chain uses TRBV10-3 and TRBJ2-5; no firm D call. Trimming took off 3 bases at V and 1 base at J, with 12 bases between the two ends. The germline CDR1 and CDR2 sequences are ENHRY and SYGVKD. The CDR3 covers 15 residues. The CDR3 region is CAISEPGSFQETQYF. Written as DNA, the CDR3 is TGTGCCATCAGTGAACCCGGCAGTTTCCAAGAGACCCAGTACTTC.

The J gene is TRBJ2-6, the V gene TRBV28; no reliable D call. V gave up 6 bases and J gave up 16 bases, with 16 bases separating them. The CDR3 spans 12 residues. Per germline, CDR1 MDHEN and CDR2 SYDVKM. The CDR3 nucleotides are TGTGCCAGCAGCCGTTCCCTGTGGGCACTGACTTTC. It encodes CASSRSLWALTF.

This rearrangement joins TRBV7-2 to TRBJ2-1, with 8 bases that match TRBD2. Germline CDR1 and CDR2: SGHTA and FQGNSA. The CDR3 runs to 15 residues. The junction had 5 bases not matched to a gene; V was cut back by 1 base and J by 6 bases. The CDR3 DNA follows: TGTGCCAGCAGCTTAGTAGCGGGAACGTCCAATGAGCAGTTCTTC. The encoded protein is CASSLVAGTSNEQFF.

This clonotype was detected ten times or more. This chain joins TRBV20-1 and TRBJ1-1; 11 bases map to TRBD1. Germline CDR1 and CDR2: DFQATT and SNEGSKA (reference sequence). CDR3 size: 16 residues. J gave up 4 bases and V 3 bases, and 10 bases lay outside the gene matches. CDR3 nucleotides: TGCAGTGCTAGGTCTGGACAGGGGGCGGAGGGCACTGAAGCTTTCTTT. This codes for CSARSGQGAEGTEAFF.

This clonotype was counted many times. The chain uses TRBV5-6 and TRBJ2-2; no clear D. Germline V CDR1 and CDR2: SGHDT, YYEEEE. The CDR3 runs to 14 residues. The V gene lost 4 bases and the J gene lost 3 bases, with 10 bases spanning the gap. The CDR3 loop reads CASSPDVYTGELFF. The CDR3 coding sequence is TGTGCCAGCAGCCCAGACGTGTACACCGGGGAGCTGTTTTTT.

Only a few counts were recorded for this clonotype. This sequence joins TRBV6-1 and TRBJ1-2; 8 nucleotides match TRBD1. V dropped 6 bases and J dropped 6; count of bases not matched to a gene: 6. The V gene's germline CDR1 is MNHNS and CDR2 SASEGT. The CDR3 sequence is 13 residues long. CDR3 nucleotide sequence: TGTGCCAGCAGACCTCAGGGGGCCAATGGCTACACCTTC. This encodes CASRPQGANGYTF.

This clonotype was detected a few times. The rearrangement links TRBV6-5 to TRBJ2-1; the match to TRBD2 covers 14 bases. V lost 2 bases to trimming and J lost 6 bases; unmatched junction nucleotides: 6. This CDR3 region has 17 residues. Looked up from germline, CDR1 is MNHEY and CDR2 is SVGAGI. CDR3 loop: CASSYLLTSGRGNEQFF. As DNA, the CDR3 is TGTGCCAGCAGTTACCTCCTGACTAGCGGGAGGGGCAATGAGCAGTTCTTC.

V and J are TRBV3-1 and TRBJ2-1; the match to TRBD1 covers 10 bases. The V gene's germline CDR1 is LGHDT and CDR2 YNNKEL (reference sequence). The CDR3 is made up of 16 amino acids. Losses at the gene ends were 7 bases for V and 0 bases for J; bases not matched to a gene: 6. CDR3 sequence (DNA): TGTGCCAGCACCCCCAGGACAGGGGGCTCCTACAATGAGCAGTTCTTC. Translated, it gives CASTPRTGGSYNEQFF.

This clonotype has a single count. One end of the junction does not line up with germline, which may come from a read error. The rearrangement links TRBV29-1 to TRBJ2-3, with D possibly matching TRBD2 (6 bases). The length of the CDR3 is 13 residues. The germline CDR1 and CDR2 sequences are SQVTM and ANQGSEA. The CDR3 DNA sequence: TGCAGCCTAAGGAGGGGTAGTTTGGATATGCAGTATTTT. Protein product: CSLRRGSLDMQYF.

V gene TRBV9 combines with J gene TRBJ2-3, with 9 nucleotides matching TRBD2. The CDR3 has 16 residues. V shed 2 bases and J 0 bases; nucleotides not matched to a gene: 4. Germline-derived CDR1 and CDR2 are SGDLS and YYNGEE. CDR3 amino acids: CASSVRLAGSTDTQYF. In nucleotides, the CDR3 is TGTGCCAGCAGCGTCCGCCTAGCGGGGAGCACAGATACGCAGTATTTT.

A few counts support this clonotype. This chain uses TRBV20-1 with TRBJ2-2; a weak D match, TRBD2 (6 bases). Germline loops: CDR1 DFQATT, CDR2 SNEGSKA (reference sequence). V dropped 6 bases and J dropped 2 bases, with 13 bases sitting between them. The CDR3 is 14 residues long. The CDR3 DNA sequence: TGCAGTGCCCGGGACTCCCTTAACACCGGGGAGCTGTTTTTT. Translated: CSARDSLNTGELFF.

In regard to this clonotype: A junction boundary mismatches the germline segment, possibly from a read error. The chain has TRBV15 and TRBJ1-4, with 7 positions matching TRBD1. Germline V lookup: CDR1 LNHNV, CDR2 YYDKDF (reference sequence). The CDR3 length is 15 residues. The CDR3 reads CATSRYRGTSEKLFF. CDR3 in DNA: TGTGCCACCAGCAGATACAGGGGTACTAGTGAAAAACTGTTTTTT.

This clonotype showed up many times. This chain uses TRBV11-2 with TRBJ2-2; the D call may be TRBD1 or TRBD2 (6 bases each). Germline assignment: CDR1 SGHAT and CDR2 FQNNGV. CDR3 size: 15 residues. The ends were cut back, 5 bases at V and 5 bases at J, with 15 bases in the middle. The CDR3 DNA reads as TGTGCCAGCAGCCTCGAGGGGGGCGATACCGGGGAGCTGTTTTTT. It yields the protein CASSLEGGDTGELFF.

This clonotype appeared a few times. The gene calls are TRBV4-2 and TRBJ2-3; D call uncertain. The CDR3 contains 16 residues. V was pared by 2 bases and J by 0 bases, with 12 bases between. Germline CDR1 LGHNA, CDR2 YNFKEQ. CDR3 sequence reads: CASSQPGGSSTDTQYF. In DNA, the CDR3 is TGTGCCAGCAGCCAACCGGGCGGCTCTAGCACAGATACGCAGTATTTT.

V gene TRBV4-3 combines with J gene TRBJ1-2; TRBD1 aligns across 9 bases. This CDR3 contains 14 residues. Germline V gene sequence: CDR1 LGHNA, CDR2 YSLEER. With V trimmed by 3 bases and J by 7 bases, 6 bases remained unmatched. The CDR3 loop reads CASSHQGQGGGYTF. The CDR3 DNA sequence: TGCGCCAGCAGCCACCAGGGACAGGGTGGTGGCTACACCTTC.

V is TRBV7-2 and J is TRBJ2-5; D remains ambiguous. Trimming removed 2 bases from V and 5 bases from J, with 15 bases in between. This CDR3 spans 15 amino acids. CDR1 SGHTA and CDR2 FQGNSA come from the germline V gene. The CDR3 coding sequence is TGTGCCAGCAGCTTAACCGTCAACCCCCGGGAGACCCAGTACTTC. Its protein is CASSLTVNPRETQYF.

The rearrangement links TRBV6-5 to TRBJ1-2; D unresolved. The CDR3 runs 14 residues. Germline V CDR1 and CDR2: MNHEY, SVGAGI. V was clipped by 0 bases and J by 5 bases, with 10 bases between them. The CDR3 protein is CASSYSSLEYGYTF. The CDR3 DNA reads TGTGCCAGCAGTTACTCTTCCTTGGAGTATGGCTACACCTTC.

This clonotype has a handful of counts. The gene calls are TRBV5-1 and TRBJ1-1; possibly TRBD1 for D (5 bases). With 4 bases removed from V and 0 bases from J, the gap between germline ends came to 22 bases. This CDR3 is 18 amino acids long. Germline lookup yields CDR1 SGHRS and CDR2 YFSETQ. The CDR3 DNA follows: TGCGCCAGCAGCGAATCGGGACCGAGCATCTCAATGAACACTGAAGCTTTCTTT. Translated, it gives CASSESGPSISMNTEAFF.

The chain has TRBV29-1 and TRBJ2-7; D might be TRBD2 (6 bases). The CDR3 has 12 residues. The V gene's germline CDR1 is SQVTM and CDR2 ANQGSEA. Trimming took 0 bases from V and 5 from J, leaving 8 bases between them. The CDR3 sequence: CSVEEGGDEQYF. CDR3 DNA: TGCAGCGTTGAAGAGGGCGGGGACGAGCAGTACTTC.

This clonotype was picked up a small number of times. This chain links TRBV10-2 with TRBJ1-2; 7 bases agree with TRBD1. V dropped 6 bases and J dropped 7; count of bases not matched to a gene: 8. The germline V gene has CDR1 WSHSY and CDR2 SAAADI. CDR3 size: 13 residues. CDR3 nucleotides: TGCGCCAGCAGCTCACAGGGGTTCAGTGGCTACACCTTC. Translating gives CASSSQGFSGYTF.

This clonotype was found once. The J gene is TRBJ2-3, the V gene TRBV6-2 or TRBV6-3; D remains unclear. The CDR3 length is 15 residues. Germline CDR1 MNHEY, CDR2 SVGEGT. Trimming cost V 6 bases and J 6 bases, with 19 bases left between them. The CDR3 nucleotides read TGTGCCAGCAGGCGGTCTCAAATAGTGGGTGATACGCAGTATTTT. Translation gives CASRRSQIVGDTQYF.

The sample holds one count of this clonotype. The chain joins TRBV4-1 to TRBJ1-2, with 7 bases lining up with TRBD1. Germline V CDR1 and CDR2: MGHRA, YSYEKL. The CDR3 is 13 amino acids. The V and J ends lost 3 bases and 3 bases, in that order; junction bases with no gene match: 1. Here the CDR3 reads CASSQQGDYGYTF. CDR3 nucleotides: TGCGCCAGCAGCCAGCAGGGGGACTATGGCTACACCTTC.